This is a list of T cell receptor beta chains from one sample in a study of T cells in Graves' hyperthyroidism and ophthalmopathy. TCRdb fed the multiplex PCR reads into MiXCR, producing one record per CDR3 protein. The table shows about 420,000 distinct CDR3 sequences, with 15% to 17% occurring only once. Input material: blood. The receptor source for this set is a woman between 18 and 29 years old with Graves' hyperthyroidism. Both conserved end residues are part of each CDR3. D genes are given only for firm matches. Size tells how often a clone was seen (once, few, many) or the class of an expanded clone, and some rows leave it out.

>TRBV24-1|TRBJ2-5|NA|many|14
TGTGCCACCAGTGAAACCAGGGTCGAAGAGACCCAGTACTTC
CATSETRVEETQYF
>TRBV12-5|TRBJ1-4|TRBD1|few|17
TGTGCTAGTGGTTTCTTCATAAGGGGGCCGATTAATGAAAAACTGTTTTTT
CASGFFIRGPINEKLFF
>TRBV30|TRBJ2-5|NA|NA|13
TGTGCCTGGCTACCCAGAGGGAGAGAGACCCAGTACTTC
CAWLPRGRETQYF
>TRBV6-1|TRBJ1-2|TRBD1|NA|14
TGTGCCAGCAGACCGACAGGGGAGGGCTATGGCTACACCTTC
CASRPTGEGYGYTF
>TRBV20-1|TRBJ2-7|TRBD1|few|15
TGCAGTGCAAAACAGGGGGGACAGCAACCCTACGAGCAGTACTTC
CSAKQGGQQPYEQYF
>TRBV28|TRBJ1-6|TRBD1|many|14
TGTGCCAGCAGTAGTCCGGGACAGGCTGACCCCCTCCACTTT
CASSSPGQADPLHF
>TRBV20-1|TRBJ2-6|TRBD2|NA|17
TGCAGTGCTCCCGCCCGGGGGGGGTTCTCTGGGGCCAACGTCCTGACTTTC
CSAPARGGFSGANVLTF
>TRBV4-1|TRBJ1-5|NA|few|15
TGCGCCAGCAGCCAATTGATGGGCGCCCATCAGCCCCAGCATTTT
CASSQLMGAHQPQHF
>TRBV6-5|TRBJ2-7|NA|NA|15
TGTGCCAGCAGTTACAGGGGTATAGGCTCCTACGAGCAGTACTTC
CASSYRGIGSYEQYF
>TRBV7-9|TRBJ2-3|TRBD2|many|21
TGTGCCAGCAGCTCGCCACCGGGACTAGCGGAAGCAGATATTAGCACAGATACGCAGTATTTT
CASSSPPGLAEADISTDTQYF
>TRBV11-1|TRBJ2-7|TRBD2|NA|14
TGTGCCAGCAGCCCTACTAGCGGGAGGGGCGAGCAGTACTTC
CASSPTSGRGEQYF
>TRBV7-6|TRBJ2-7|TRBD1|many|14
TGTGCCAGCAGCCCCGCTGGACAGGGAAGCGAGCAGTACTTC
CASSPAGQGSEQYF